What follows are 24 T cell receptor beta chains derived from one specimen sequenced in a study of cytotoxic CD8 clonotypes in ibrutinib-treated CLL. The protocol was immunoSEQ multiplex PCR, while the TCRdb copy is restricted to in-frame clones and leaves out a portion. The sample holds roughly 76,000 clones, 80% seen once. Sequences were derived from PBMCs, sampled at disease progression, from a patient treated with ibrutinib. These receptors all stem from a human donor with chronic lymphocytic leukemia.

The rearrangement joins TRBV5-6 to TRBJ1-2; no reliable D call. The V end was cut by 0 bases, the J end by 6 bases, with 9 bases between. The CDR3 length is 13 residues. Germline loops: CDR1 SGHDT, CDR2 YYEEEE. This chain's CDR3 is CASSLVGLHGYTF. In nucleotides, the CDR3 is TGTGCCAGCAGCTTGGTGGGTTTGCATGGCTACACCTTC.

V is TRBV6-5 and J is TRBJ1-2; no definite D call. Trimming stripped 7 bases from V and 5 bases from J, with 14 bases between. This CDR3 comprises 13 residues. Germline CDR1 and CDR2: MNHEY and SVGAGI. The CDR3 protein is CASTSPYGYGYTF. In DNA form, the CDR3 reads TGTGCCAGCACTTCGCCGTATGGGTATGGCTACACCTTC.

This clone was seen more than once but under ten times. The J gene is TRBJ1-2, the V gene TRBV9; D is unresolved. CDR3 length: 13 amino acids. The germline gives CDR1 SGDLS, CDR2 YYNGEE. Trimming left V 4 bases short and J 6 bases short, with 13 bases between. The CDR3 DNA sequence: TGTGCCAGCAGCACCGACACGGCACATGGCTACACCTTC. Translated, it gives CASSTDTAHGYTF.

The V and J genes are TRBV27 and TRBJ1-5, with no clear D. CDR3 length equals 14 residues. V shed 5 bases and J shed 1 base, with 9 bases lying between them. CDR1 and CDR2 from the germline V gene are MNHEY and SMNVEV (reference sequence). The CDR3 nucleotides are TGTGCCAGCAGTCCACACCTCAGCAATCAGCCCCAGCATTTT. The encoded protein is CASSPHLSNQPQHF.

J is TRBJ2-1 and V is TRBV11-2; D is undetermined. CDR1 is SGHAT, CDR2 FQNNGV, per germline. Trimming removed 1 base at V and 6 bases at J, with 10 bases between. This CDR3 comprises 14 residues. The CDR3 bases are TGTGCCAGCAGCTTAGTAGGTTGGGGCAATGAGCAGTTCTTC. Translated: CASSLVGWGNEQFF.

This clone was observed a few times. CDR3 coding DNA: TGTGCCAGCAGTTACACCCTGATGGAGACCCAGTACTTC. Its translation: CASSYTLMETQYF. The rearrangement joins TRBV6-5 to TRBJ2-5; no definite D call. Trimming left V 2 bases short and J 5 bases short, with 9 bases between. The CDR3 has 13 amino acids. Germline assignment: CDR1 MNHEY and CDR2 SVGAGI.

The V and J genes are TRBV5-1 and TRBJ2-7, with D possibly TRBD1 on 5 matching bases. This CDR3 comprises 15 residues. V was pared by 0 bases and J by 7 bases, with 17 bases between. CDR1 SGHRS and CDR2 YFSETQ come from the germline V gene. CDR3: CASSLVAGWPREQYF. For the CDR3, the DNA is TGCGCCAGCAGCTTGGTGGCAGGGTGGCCTCGGGAGCAGTACTTC.

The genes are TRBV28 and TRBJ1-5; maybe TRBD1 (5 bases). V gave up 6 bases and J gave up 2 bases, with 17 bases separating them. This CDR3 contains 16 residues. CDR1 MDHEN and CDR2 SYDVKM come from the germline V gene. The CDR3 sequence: CASSLIVGDRNQPQHF. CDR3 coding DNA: TGTGCCAGCAGCCTAATAGTAGGGGACCGCAATCAGCCCCAGCATTTT.

The CDR3 DNA sequence: TGCGCCAGCAGCTTGGCCATTGAGGGATCCGGCTATGGCTACACCTTC. The encoded protein is CASSLAIEGSGYGYTF. J is TRBJ1-2 and V is TRBV5-1; D uncertain. The CDR3 spans 16 residues. The V and J ends lost 0 bases and 4 bases respectively, with 16 bases between them. From germline, CDR1 is SGHRS and CDR2 YFSETQ.

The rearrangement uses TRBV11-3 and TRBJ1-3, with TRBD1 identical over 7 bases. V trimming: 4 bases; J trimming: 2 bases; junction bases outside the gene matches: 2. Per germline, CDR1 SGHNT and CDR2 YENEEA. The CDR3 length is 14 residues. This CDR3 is CASSSGTAGNTIYF. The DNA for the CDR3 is TGTGCCAGCAGCTCCGGGACAGCTGGAAACACCATATATTTT.

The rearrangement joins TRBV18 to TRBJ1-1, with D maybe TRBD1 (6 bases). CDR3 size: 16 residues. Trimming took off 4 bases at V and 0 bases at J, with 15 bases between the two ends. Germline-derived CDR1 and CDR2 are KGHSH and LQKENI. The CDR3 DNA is TGTGCCAGCTCACGCGGGGGCGAGCAGGTGAACACTGAAGCTTTCTTT. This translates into CASSRGGEQVNTEAFF.

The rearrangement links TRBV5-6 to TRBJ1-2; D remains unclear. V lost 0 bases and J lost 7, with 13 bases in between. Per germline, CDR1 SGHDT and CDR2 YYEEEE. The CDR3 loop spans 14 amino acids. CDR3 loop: CASSLGVGIGGYTF. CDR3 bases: TGTGCCAGCAGCTTGGGGGTCGGGATTGGTGGCTACACCTTC.

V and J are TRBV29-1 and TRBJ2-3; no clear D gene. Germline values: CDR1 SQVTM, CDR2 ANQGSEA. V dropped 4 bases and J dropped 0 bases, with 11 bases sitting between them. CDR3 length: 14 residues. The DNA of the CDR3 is TGCAGCGTTGTGGCGTTTACTAGCACAGATACGCAGTATTTT. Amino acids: CSVVAFTSTDTQYF.

The CDR3 is CASSPQARADTQYF. The CDR3 nucleotides read TGTGCCAGCAGCCCCCAGGCCCGGGCAGATACGCAGTATTTT. This rearrangement joins TRBV9 to TRBJ2-3; D is undetermined. CDR1 is SGDLS, CDR2 YYNGEE, per germline. Trimming stripped 4 bases from V and 4 bases from J, with 13 bases between. The CDR3 is 14 amino acids.

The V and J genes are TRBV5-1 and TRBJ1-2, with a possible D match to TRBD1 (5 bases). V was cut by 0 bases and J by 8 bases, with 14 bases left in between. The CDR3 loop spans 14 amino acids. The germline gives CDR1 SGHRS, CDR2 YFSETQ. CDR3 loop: CASSLGRGRGGYTF. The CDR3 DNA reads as TGCGCCAGCAGCTTGGGAAGGGGCCGCGGAGGCTACACCTTC.

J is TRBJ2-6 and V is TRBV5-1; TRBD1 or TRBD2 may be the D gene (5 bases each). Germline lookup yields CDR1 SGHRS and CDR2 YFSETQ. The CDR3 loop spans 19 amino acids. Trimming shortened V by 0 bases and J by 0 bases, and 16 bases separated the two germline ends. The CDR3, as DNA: TGCGCCAGCAGCTTGGCTCGGGGCAGGGATAGCTCTGGGGCCAACGTCCTGACTTTC. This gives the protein CASSLARGRDSSGANVLTF.

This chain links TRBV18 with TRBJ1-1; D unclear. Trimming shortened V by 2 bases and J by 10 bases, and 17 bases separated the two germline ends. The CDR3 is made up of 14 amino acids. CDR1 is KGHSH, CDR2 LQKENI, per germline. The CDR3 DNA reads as TGTGCCAGCTCACCAAGGGCCGGGTCAGTGGGAGCTTTCTTT. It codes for CASSPRAGSVGAFF.

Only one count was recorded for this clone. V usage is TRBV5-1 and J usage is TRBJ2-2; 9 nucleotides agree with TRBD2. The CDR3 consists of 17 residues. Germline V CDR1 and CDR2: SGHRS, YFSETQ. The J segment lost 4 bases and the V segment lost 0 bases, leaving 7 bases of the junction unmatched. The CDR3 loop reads CASSLDLAGVGTGELFF. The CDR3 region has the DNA TGCGCCAGCAGCTTGGATTTAGCGGGAGTCGGCACCGGGGAGCTGTTTTTT.

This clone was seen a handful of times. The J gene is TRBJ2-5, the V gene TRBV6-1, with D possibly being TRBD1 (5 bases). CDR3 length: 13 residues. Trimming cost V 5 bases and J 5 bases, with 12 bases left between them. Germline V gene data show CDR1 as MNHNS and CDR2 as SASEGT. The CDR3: CASSWGPMETQYF. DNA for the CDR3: TGTGCCAGCAGTTGGGGCCCTATGGAGACCCAGTACTTC.

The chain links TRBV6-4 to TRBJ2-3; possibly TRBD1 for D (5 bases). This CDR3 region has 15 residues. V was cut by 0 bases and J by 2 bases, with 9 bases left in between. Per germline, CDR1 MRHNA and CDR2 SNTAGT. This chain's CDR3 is CASSDSQGSTDTQYF. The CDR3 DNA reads TGTGCCAGCAGTGACTCTCAGGGCTCCACAGATACGCAGTATTTT.

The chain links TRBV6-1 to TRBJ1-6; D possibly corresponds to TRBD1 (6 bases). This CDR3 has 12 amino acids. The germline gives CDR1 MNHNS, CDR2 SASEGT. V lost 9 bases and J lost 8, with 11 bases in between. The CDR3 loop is CARQGLYSPLHF. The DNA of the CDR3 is TGTGCCAGACAGGGTCTATATTCACCCCTCCACTTT.

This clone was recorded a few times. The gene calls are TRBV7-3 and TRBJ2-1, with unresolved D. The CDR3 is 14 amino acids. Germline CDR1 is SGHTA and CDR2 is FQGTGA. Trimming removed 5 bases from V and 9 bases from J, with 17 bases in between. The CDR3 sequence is CASSPQARVGEQFF. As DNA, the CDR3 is TGTGCCAGCAGCCCTCAGGCCCGGGTGGGTGAGCAGTTCTTC.

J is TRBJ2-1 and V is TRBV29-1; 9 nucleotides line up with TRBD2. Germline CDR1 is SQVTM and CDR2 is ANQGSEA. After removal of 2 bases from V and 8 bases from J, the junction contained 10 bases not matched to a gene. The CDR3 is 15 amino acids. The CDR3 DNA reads TGCAGCGTTGAACGAATTGCGGGAGGGATCGATGAGCAGTTCTTC. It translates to CSVERIAGGIDEQFF.

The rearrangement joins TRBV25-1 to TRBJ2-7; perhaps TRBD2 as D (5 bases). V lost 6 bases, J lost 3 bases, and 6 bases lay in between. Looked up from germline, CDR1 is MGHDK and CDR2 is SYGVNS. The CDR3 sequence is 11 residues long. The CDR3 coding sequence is TGTGCCAGCAGCGGAGGCTACGAGCAGTACTTC. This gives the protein CASSGGYEQYF.